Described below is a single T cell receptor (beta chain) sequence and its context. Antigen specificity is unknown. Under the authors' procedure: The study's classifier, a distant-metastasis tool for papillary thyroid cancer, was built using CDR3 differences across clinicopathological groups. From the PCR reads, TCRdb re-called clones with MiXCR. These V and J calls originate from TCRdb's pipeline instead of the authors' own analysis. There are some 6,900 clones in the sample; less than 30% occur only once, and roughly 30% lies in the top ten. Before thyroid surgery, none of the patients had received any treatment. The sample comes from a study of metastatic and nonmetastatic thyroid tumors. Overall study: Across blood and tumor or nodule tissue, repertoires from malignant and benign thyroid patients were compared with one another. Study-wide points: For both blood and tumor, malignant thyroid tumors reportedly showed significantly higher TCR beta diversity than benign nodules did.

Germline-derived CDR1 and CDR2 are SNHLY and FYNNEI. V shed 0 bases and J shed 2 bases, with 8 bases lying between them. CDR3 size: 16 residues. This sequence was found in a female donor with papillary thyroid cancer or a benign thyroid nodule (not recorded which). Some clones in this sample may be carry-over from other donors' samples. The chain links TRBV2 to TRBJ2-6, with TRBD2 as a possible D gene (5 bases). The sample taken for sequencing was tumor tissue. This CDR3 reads CASSEARVAGANVLTF. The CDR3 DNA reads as TGTGCCAGCAGTGAAGCGAGGGTAGCTGGGGCCAACGTCCTGACTTTC.